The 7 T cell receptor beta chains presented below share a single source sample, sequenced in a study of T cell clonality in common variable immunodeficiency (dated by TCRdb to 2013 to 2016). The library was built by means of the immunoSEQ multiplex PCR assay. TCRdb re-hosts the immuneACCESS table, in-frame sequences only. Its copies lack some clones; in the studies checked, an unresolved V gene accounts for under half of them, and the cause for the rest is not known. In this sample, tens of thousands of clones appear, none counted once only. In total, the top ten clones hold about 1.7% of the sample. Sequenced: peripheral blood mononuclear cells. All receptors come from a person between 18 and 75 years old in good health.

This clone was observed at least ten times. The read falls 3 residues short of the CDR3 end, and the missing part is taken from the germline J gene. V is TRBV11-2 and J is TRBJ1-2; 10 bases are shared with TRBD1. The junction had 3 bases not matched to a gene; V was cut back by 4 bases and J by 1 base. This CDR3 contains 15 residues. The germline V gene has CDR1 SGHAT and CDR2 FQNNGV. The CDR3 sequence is CASSWTGGNNYGYTF. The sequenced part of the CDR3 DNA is TGTGCCAGCAGCTGGACAGGGGGAAATAACTATGGC.

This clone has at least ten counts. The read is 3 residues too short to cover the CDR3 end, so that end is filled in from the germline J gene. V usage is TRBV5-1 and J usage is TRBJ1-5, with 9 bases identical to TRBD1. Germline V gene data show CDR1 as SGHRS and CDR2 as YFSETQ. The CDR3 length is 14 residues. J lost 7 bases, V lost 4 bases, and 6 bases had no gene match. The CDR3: CASSEQGAGQPQHF. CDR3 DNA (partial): TGCGCCAGCAGCGAACAGGGGGCCGGGCAGCCC.

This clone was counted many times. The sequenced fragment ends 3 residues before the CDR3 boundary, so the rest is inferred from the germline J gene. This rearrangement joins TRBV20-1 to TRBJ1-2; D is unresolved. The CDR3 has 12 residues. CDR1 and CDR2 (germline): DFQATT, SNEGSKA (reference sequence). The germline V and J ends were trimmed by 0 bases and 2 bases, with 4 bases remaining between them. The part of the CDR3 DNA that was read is TGCAGTGCTAGAGAGGGCAACTATGGC. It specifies CSAREGNYG. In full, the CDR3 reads CSAREGNYGYTF.

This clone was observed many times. CDR3 protein: CASRDSGTEAFF. The covered CDR3 bases are TGCGCCAGCAGAGACTCGGGCACTGAA. The chain carries TRBV5-1 and TRBJ1-1, with D unresolved. The sequenced fragment ends 3 residues before the CDR3 boundary, so the rest is inferred from the germline J gene. The CDR3 runs 12 residues. From germline, CDR1 is SGHRS and CDR2 YFSETQ. Trimming stripped 5 bases from V and 4 bases from J, with 9 bases between.

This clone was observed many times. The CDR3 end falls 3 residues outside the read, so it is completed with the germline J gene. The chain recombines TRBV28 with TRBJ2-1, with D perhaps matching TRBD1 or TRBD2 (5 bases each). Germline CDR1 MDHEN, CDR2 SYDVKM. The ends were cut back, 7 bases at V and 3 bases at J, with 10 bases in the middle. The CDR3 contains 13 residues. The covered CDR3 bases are TGTGCCAGCACAGGGAGTAACTACAATGAG. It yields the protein CASTGSNYNE. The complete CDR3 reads CASTGSNYNEQFF.

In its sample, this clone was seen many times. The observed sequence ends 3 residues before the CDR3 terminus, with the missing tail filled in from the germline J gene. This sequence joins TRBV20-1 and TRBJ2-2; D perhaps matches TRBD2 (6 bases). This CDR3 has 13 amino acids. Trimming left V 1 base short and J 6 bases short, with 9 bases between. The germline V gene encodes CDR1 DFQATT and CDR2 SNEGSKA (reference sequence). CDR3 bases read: TGCAGTGCTAGAGGACTAGTACCCGGGGAG. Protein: CSARGLVPGE. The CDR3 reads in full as CSARGLVPGELFF.

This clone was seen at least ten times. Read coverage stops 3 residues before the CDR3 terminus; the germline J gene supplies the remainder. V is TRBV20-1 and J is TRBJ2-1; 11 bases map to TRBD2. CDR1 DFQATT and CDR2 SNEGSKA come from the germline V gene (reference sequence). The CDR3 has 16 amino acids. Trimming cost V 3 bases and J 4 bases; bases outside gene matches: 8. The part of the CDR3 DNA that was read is TGCAGTGCTAGCTTAGCGGGGGGGCGGGGTTACAATGAG. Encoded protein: CSASLAGGRGYNE. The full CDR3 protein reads CSASLAGGRGYNEQFF.